This T cell receptor (beta chain) was found in a study of blood T cell repertoires in COVID-19. Libraries were prepared by immunoSEQ multiplex PCR; TCRdb keeps only in-frame clonotypes and omits some of them. The table includes 100,000 to 150,000 clones, 84% detected once. Sequencing was done on a sample of peripheral blood. The receptor was isolated from a woman under 40 who had recovered from COVID-19.

The CDR3 here is CASSQDSTRGGNTIYF. The CDR3 DNA is TGTGCCAGCAGCCAAGACTCTACCAGGGGAGGAAACACCATATATTTT. This sequence joins TRBV3-1 (or the pseudogene TRBV3-2) and TRBJ1-3; possibly TRBD1 for D (6 bases). Looked up from germline, CDR1 is LGHDT and CDR2 is YNNKEL (reference sequence). V lost 0 bases, J lost 4 bases, and 13 bases lay in between. This CDR3 contains 16 residues.